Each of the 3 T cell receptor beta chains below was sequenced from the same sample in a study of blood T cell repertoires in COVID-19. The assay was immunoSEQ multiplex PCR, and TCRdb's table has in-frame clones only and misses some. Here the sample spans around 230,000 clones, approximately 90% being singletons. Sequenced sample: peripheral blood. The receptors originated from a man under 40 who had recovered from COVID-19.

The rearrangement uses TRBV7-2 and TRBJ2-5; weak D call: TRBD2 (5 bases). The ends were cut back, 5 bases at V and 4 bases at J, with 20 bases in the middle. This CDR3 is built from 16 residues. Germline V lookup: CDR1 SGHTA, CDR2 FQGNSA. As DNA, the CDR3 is TGTGCCAGCAGCCCCGACCTTTATGAGGGTGGAGAGACCCAGTACTTC. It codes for CASSPDLYEGGETQYF. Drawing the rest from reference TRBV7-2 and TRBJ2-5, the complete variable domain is GAGVSQSPSNKVTEKGKDVELRCDPISGHTALYWYRQSLGQGLEFLIYFQGNSAPDKSGLPSDRFSAERTGGSVSTLTIQRTQQEDSAVYLCASSPDLYEGGETQYFGPGTRLLVL.

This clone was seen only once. The CDR3 loop reads CASGEVADSYEQYF. CDR3 DNA sequence: TGTGCCAGCGGCGAGGTAGCGGACTCCTACGAGCAGTACTTC. The chain carries TRBV6-5 and TRBJ2-7, with D perhaps matching TRBD2 (6 bases). The CDR3 is 14 amino acids. Trimming removed 8 bases from V and 0 bases from J, with 14 bases in between. From germline, CDR1 is MNHEY and CDR2 SVGAGI.

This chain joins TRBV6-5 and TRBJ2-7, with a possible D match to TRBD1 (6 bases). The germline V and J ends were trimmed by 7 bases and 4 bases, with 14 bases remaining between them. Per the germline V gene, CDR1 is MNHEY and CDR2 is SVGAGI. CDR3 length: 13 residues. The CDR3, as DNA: TGTGCCAGCACGCAGGGGCGGCAGTACGAGCAGTACTTC. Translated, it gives CASTQGRQYEQYF.